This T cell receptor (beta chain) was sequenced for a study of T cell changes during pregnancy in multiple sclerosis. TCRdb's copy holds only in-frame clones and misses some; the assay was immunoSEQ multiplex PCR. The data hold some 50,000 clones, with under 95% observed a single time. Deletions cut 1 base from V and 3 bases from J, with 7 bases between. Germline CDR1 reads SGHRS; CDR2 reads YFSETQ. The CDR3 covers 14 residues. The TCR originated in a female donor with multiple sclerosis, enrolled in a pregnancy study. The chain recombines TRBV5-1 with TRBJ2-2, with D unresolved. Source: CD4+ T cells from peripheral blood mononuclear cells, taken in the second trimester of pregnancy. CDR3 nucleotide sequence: TGCGCCAGCAGCTTGTCACTGGACACCGGGGAGCTGTTTTTT. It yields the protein CASSLSLDTGELFF.